Given below is one T cell receptor (beta chain) in context. Its antigen is not known. CDR1 SGHRS and CDR2 YFSETQ come from the germline V gene. Losses at the gene ends were 4 bases for V and 7 bases for J; bases not matched to a gene: 7. This CDR3 is built from 15 residues. All included Susac syndrome patients satisfied recently defined diagnostic criteria for definite or probable disease. This sample was taken from a study of CD8 T cells in Susac syndrome. Study summary: Treatment status at blood draw for the Susac syndrome patients was therapy-naive, corticosteroids, or intravenous immunoglobulin alone. Points from the study as a whole: Where Susac syndrome CD4+ T cell repertoires were concerned, no clonal expansion was evident.

With random hexamers, 0.5 to 1 ug RNA was reverse transcribed. Across 54 Vbeta and 13 Jbeta, immunoSEQ multiplex PCR amplified TCR beta CDR3. Using its own MiXCR run on the immunoSEQ multiplex PCR reads, TCRdb lists one record per CDR3 protein. The sample yields roughly 190,000 distinct CDR3 sequences, roughly 91% seen once. Sequenced material: CD4+ T cells from PBMCs. This TCR was recovered from a human donor with Susac syndrome. V and J are TRBV5-1 and TRBJ1-6; 8 nucleotides agree with TRBD1. Here the CDR3 reads CASSLRTGRNSPLHF. As DNA, the CDR3 is TGCGCCAGCAGCCTGCGGACAGGGAGAAATTCACCCCTCCACTTT.